This T cell receptor (beta chain) was sequenced for a study of blood T cell repertoires in COVID-19. Study-level background: Samples representing acute and convalescent COVID-19 were sourced from the United States, Italy and Spain. Sample material is recorded as cDNA or gDNA derived from T cells, B-cell-depleted T cells, or PBMCs.

The method was immunoSEQ multiplex PCR; TCRdb's version includes in-frame clones alone and lacks a portion of them. This repertoire shows about 92,000 clones, 72% found once; its top ten account for 20% to 25%. The germline CDR1 and CDR2 sequences are LGHNA and YSLEER. The ends were cut back, 1 base at V and 8 bases at J, with 14 bases in the middle. The CDR3 contains 14 residues. The chain recombines TRBV4-3 with TRBJ1-2; D gene unclear. Sequencing input: peripheral blood. The sequence derives from a woman aged 55-70 years in a cohort sampled during active or convalescent COVID-19. CDR3: CASSQGQLAGGYTF. DNA of the CDR3: TGCGCCAGCAGCCAAGGGCAGCTCGCGGGAGGCTACACCTTC.